The sequence of this T cell receptor beta chain was determined in a study of cytomegalovirus exposure and HLA in healthy donors. The donors were part of the validation cohort, which consisted of under 150 subjects and was separate from the first cohort of 666 subjects. The table came from immunoSEQ multiplex PCR; TCRdb's copy has only in-frame clones and leaves some out. The sample lists 65,000 to 75,000 clones; over 95% were seen once. Sequencing was performed on PBMCs. This sequence was found in a woman aged 18-29 years in good health and CMV-seropositive.

The CDR3 DNA reads as TGCGCCAGCAGCTGGGGGGACAGGGGGCTTACCGAGCAGTACTTC. This translates into CASSWGDRGLTEQYF. V gene TRBV5-1 combines with J gene TRBJ2-7, with 12 positions matching TRBD1. CDR3 length equals 15 residues. The junction had 7 bases not matched to a gene; V was cut back by 3 bases and J by 6 bases. From germline, CDR1 is SGHRS and CDR2 YFSETQ.